This TCR beta chain was found in a study of beta chain features in type 1 diabetes. Expressed TCRB transcripts were sequenced because the isolated RNA had all been reverse transcribed beforehand. Produced via immunoSEQ multiplex PCR; TCRdb's table is partial and in-frame only. Seen here are 400,000 to 450,000 clones, over 11% observed once, and the top ten hold approximately 0.035%. The ends were cut back, 2 bases at V and 0 bases at J, with 10 bases in the middle. The V gene's germline CDR1 is SGHTA and CDR2 FQGNSA. The CDR3 contains 15 residues. This clonotype was obtained from a man aged 25 to 40 in good health. This rearrangement joins TRBV7-2 to TRBJ1-2; D not resolved. Sequenced input: naive CD4+ T cells from blood. CDR3 region: CASSLKVGANYGYTF. The CDR3 nucleotides read TGTGCCAGCAGCTTAAAGGTGGGAGCTAACTATGGCTACACCTTC.